This T cell receptor (beta chain) emerged from a study of vaccination effects on CD4 cells after COVID-19. Study overall: Post-vaccine draws lagged the second dose by a median of 72 days. Study-level points and caveats: Clones induced by infection and by vaccine showed marked clonal contraction late after vaccination.

Before sequencing took place, the ViraFEST assay used viral peptide pools to expand antigen-specific CD4+ T cells. Subsequent to a culture period of 10 to 11 days, CD4+ T cells were isolated. Participants completed two doses of the BNT162b2 or mRNA-1273 vaccine. Vaccine recipients, nucleocapsid antibody negative, had no prior SARS-CoV-2 infection. Days 3 and 7 were when half the medium was replaced with IL-2 medium. The CDR3 has 12 residues. In germline, CDR1 is SGHTA, CDR2 FQGTGA. The V and J ends lost 3 bases and 6 bases respectively, with 6 bases between them. Of note for this clone: As yet, its antigen is unknown. This CDR3 is also generated by other DNA sequences in the sample.

TCRdb's table, derived via immunoSEQ multiplex PCR, lists solely in-frame clones and lacks some. The table includes 28,000 or so clones, 83% detected once. This clonotype was sampled from a human donor who received a COVID-19 vaccine. Some clones in this sample may be carry-over from other donors' samples. Sequenced material: CD4+ T cells from PBMCs cultured with HCoV-NL63 spike peptides, taken after COVID-19 vaccination. V usage is TRBV7-3 and J usage is TRBJ2-1; D remains ambiguous. The CDR3 loop is CASSFSGNEQFF. CDR3 bases: TGTGCCAGCAGCTTCTCCGGCAATGAGCAGTTCTTC.